Listed below are T cell receptor beta chains from one sample, sequenced in a study of cytomegalovirus exposure and HLA in healthy donors. Clones were read by immunoSEQ multiplex PCR, and TCRdb kept only the in-frame ones, dropping some. The sample has more than 60,000 clones; approximately 69% are singletons. What was sequenced was PBMCs. These receptors originate from a middle-aged man in good health and CMV-seropositive. CDR3s include the opening cysteine and the closing phenylalanine or tryptophan. The D gene is left open where the match is weak. Size is omitted from some rows. Given values are once, few, many or a class for expanded clones.

abundance	j_gene	v_gene	d_gene	CDR3nt	CDR3aa
NA	TRBJ2-7	TRBV27	TRBD1	TGTGCCAGCAGTTCGGCAGGGGGCTACGAGCAGTACTTC	CASSSAGGYEQYF
few	TRBJ1-1	TRBV5-1	TRBD1	TGCGCCAGCAGCTCCGGGACAGATAACACTGAAGCTTTCTTT	CASSSGTDNTEAFF
few	TRBJ1-2	TRBV30	TRBD1	TGTGCCTGGATTAGGTTGGGACAGCAAAACTATGGCTACACCTTC	CAWIRLGQQNYGYTF
NA	TRBJ2-5	TRBV19	NA	TGTGCCAGTAGCCTAACTGATTCTGAGACCCAGTACTTC	CASSLTDSETQYF
NA	TRBJ1-2	TRBV28	TRBD1	TGTGCCAGCAGTCCTCCCCGGGACAGGGCATATGGCTACACCTTC	CASSPPRDRAYGYTF
NA	TRBJ2-5	TRBV6-1	NA	TGTGCCAGCAGGGGGCGCCTAGAGACCCAGTACTTC	CASRGRLETQYF
few	TRBJ1-6	TRBV7-9	NA	TGTGCCAGCAGGGTTGGGGAGTTAGAGCCCCTCCACTTT	CASRVGELEPLHF
few	TRBJ2-5	TRBV4-3	TRBD2	TGCGCCAGCAGCCATACAGCGGGGACTGAAGAGACCCAGTACTTC	CASSHTAGTEETQYF
NA	TRBJ2-7	TRBV6-5	TRBD2	TGTGCCAGCAGGCCCGTAAGGGGAGGGTCCGAGCAGTACTTC	CASRPVRGGSEQYF
once	TRBJ2-7	TRBV2	NA	TGTGCCAGCAGTGACGTAGAGGGTGTCGAGCAGTACTTC	CASSDVEGVEQYF
NA	TRBJ2-5	TRBV10-3	TRBD1	TGTGCCATCAGGCCCGACAGGGAGCGAGAGACCCAGTACTTC	CAIRPDRERETQYF
NA	TRBJ2-2	TRBV6-6	TRBD2	TGTGCCAGCAGCCCCACTAGCGGCAACACCGGGGAGCTGTTTTTT	CASSPTSGNTGELFF
NA	TRBJ1-2	TRBV19	TRBD1	TGTGCCAGTAGCCCCGGGGACAGGGCGCCCGGCTACACCTTC	CASSPGDRAPGYTF
NA	TRBJ1-1	TRBV19	TRBD1	TGTGCCAGTAGTAACTCCGGGACAGGGGGCGAGAACACTGAAGCTTTCTTT	CASSNSGTGGENTEAFF
NA	TRBJ1-2	TRBV9	NA	TGTGCCAGCAGCCCGCTGACAAGCTATGGCTACACCTTC	CASSPLTSYGYTF
NA	TRBJ2-5	TRBV19	NA	TGTGCCAGTAGTGCGCTAGCGAACCAAGAGACCCAGTACTTC	CASSALANQETQYF
NA	TRBJ1-1	TRBV12-5	NA	TGTGCTAGTGCCTACTGGGGGGGGTGGAGATCGGACACTGAAGCTTTCTTT	CASAYWGGWRSDTEAFF
NA	TRBJ2-3	TRBV30	NA	TGTGCCTGGACCAAGGGGAGGTCGGCAGATACGCAGTATTTT	CAWTKGRSADTQYF
NA	TRBJ1-2	TRBV6-6	TRBD1	TGTGCCAGCAGTTACCTCGGACAGGGGGCGTCCTATGGCTACACCTTC	CASSYLGQGASYGYTF
NA	TRBJ2-1	TRBV6-1	TRBD2	TGTGCCAGCCAACTAGCGGGTGAGCAGTTCTTC	CASQLAGEQFF
NA	TRBJ1-6	TRBV5-1	NA	TGCGCCAGCAGCTTGGTTTCAGGGACTAGCTCCTATAATTCACCCCTCCACTTT	CASSLVSGTSSYNSPLHF
NA	TRBJ2-1	TRBV2	TRBD1	TGTGCCAGCAGGATTAGTTCAGGGGGCTCCTACAATGAGCAGTTCTTC	CASRISSGGSYNEQFF